These T cell receptor beta chains were read from a single sample in a study of blood T cell repertoires in COVID-19. Sequencing was performed with immunoSEQ multiplex PCR; in TCRdb, only in-frame clones are kept and a portion is missing. The sample has under 250,000 clones; around four fifths are singletons. Sequences were obtained from peripheral blood. The receptors originated from a woman aged 40 to 50 with active or convalescent COVID-19. The CDR3 runs from the conserved cysteine through the conserved F or W. A D gene is named only where the DNA matches it firmly. Only some rows state a clone size, as once, few, many or a class for expanded clones.

d_call,v_call,j_call,clone_size,cdr3_aa,cdr3_nt
.,TRBV10-3,TRBJ1-5,.,CATDAGVRNQPQHF,TGTGCCACGGACGCAGGGGTTCGCAATCAGCCCCAGCATTTT
.,TRBV9,TRBJ2-7,.,CARGARDRPYEQYF,TGTGCCAGGGGGGCCCGGGACCGCCCCTACGAGCAGTACTTC
TRBD1,TRBV7-9,TRBJ1-4,.,CASSLLEGAFEKLFF,TGTGCCAGCAGCTTATTGGAGGGGGCGTTTGAAAAACTGTTTTTT
.,TRBV7-2,TRBJ2-3,.,CASSFGTSRDTQYF,TGTGCCAGCAGCTTCGGGACTTCCCGAGATACGCAGTATTTT
TRBD1,TRBV28,TRBJ1-6,.,CASSLGQGNSPLHF,TGTGCCAGCAGTTTGGGACAGGGGAATTCACCCCTCCACTTT
.,TRBV6-1,TRBJ1-2,.,CASSEAGRDYGYTF,TGTGCCAGCAGTGAAGCGGGCAGGGACTATGGCTACACCTTC
.,TRBV6-6,TRBJ2-3,.,CASSYFTSGDTQYF,TGTGCCAGCAGTTACTTCACTAGTGGGGATACGCAGTATTTT
TRBD2,TRBV7-9,TRBJ2-7,.,CASSLGSGAEYQYF,TGTGCCAGCAGCTTAGGCAGCGGGGCGGAATACCAGTACTTC
.,TRBV27,TRBJ1-2,.,CASSSTKRIYGYTF,TGTGCCAGCAGTTCAACCAAGAGGATCTATGGCTACACCTTC
.,TRBV7-9,TRBJ2-7,few,CASSLWGMGAYYEQYF,TGTGCCAGCAGCCTATGGGGAATGGGGGCTTACTACGAGCAGTACTTC
TRBD1,TRBV6-1,TRBJ1-2,.,CASSGIPTGGAYGYTF,TGTGCCAGCAGTGGGATTCCGACAGGGGGCGCGTATGGCTACACCTTC
.,TRBV30,TRBJ1-3,.,CAGKQGAGNTIYF,TGTGCCGGAAAACAGGGCGCCGGAAACACCATATATTTT
TRBD1,TRBV28,TRBJ2-1,.,CASSLLQGAGNEQFF,TGTGCCAGCAGTTTACTACAGGGGGCGGGTAATGAGCAGTTCTTC
TRBD1,TRBV19,TRBJ2-7,.,CASSTVGTGNSGEQYF,TGTGCCAGTAGTACAGTCGGGACAGGGAATTCAGGGGAGCAGTACTTC
TRBD1,TRBV25-1,TRBJ1-6,.,CASSVGTGGLMGHSPLHF,TGTGCCAGCAGTGTAGGTACAGGGGGCCTTATGGGGCATTCACCCCTCCACTTT
.,TRBV11-2,TRBJ1-2,.,CASSPRQEHGYTF,TGTGCCAGCAGCCCCCGACAGGAACATGGCTACACCTTC
.,TRBV6-5,TRBJ1-2,.,CASRAGNGYTF,TGTGCCAGCAGAGCGGGGAATGGCTACACCTTC
TRBD1,TRBV2,TRBJ1-1,.,CASRGTGDTEAFF,TGTGCCAGCCGAGGGACAGGGGACACTGAAGCTTTCTTT
TRBD1,TRBV4-1,TRBJ2-7,.,CASSQTTGEIYEQYF,TGCGCCAGCAGCCAGACGACAGGGGAGATCTACGAGCAGTACTTC
TRBD1,TRBV28,TRBJ1-2,.,CASSRQGGRGYTF,TGTGCCAGCAGTCGTCAGGGGGGTCGAGGCTACACCTTC
.,TRBV11-1,TRBJ1-6,few,CASSLAGTRDSPLHF,TGTGCCAGCAGCTTAGCGGGTACGAGGGATTCACCCCTCCACTTT
TRBD2,TRBV11-1,TRBJ2-1,.,CASSPTSGAYNEQFF,TGTGCCAGCAGCCCCACTAGCGGGGCATACAATGAGCAGTTCTTC
.,TRBV6-5,TRBJ2-2,.,CASSYSRGPGELFF,TGTGCCAGCAGTTACTCGAGAGGGCCCGGGGAGCTGTTTTTT
.,TRBV6-5,TRBJ1-1,.,CASSWIGGTEAFF,TGTGCCAGCAGTTGGATCGGGGGCACTGAAGCTTTCTTT
TRBD2,TRBV10-3,TRBJ2-1,.,CATTSSGSFDEQFF,TGTGCCACCACTTCTAGCGGGAGCTTCGATGAGCAGTTCTTC
TRBD1,TRBV7-3,TRBJ2-2,.,CASSLGQGDTGELFF,TGTGCCAGCAGTCTAGGACAGGGGGACACCGGGGAGCTGTTTTTT
.,TRBV3-1/TRBV3-2,TRBJ1-6,.,CASSNTDISNSPLHF,TGTGCCAGCAGCAATACCGACATCTCCAATTCACCCCTCCACTTT
TRBD2,TRBV6-2/TRBV6-3,TRBJ2-7,.,CASSPPGTSIYEQYF,TGTGCCAGCAGCCCACCCGGGACTAGCATATACGAGCAGTACTTC
.,TRBV28,TRBJ1-4,.,CASRESGEKLFF,TGTGCCAGCAGGGAGTCGGGGGAAAAACTGTTTTTT
TRBD1,TRBV5-1,TRBJ2-7,.,CASSLGTGGYEQYF,TGCGCCAGCAGCTTGGGGACAGGAGGATACGAGCAGTACTTC
.,TRBV3-1/TRBV3-2,TRBJ2-2,.,CANSHDKGAPGELFF,TGTGCCAACAGCCACGACAAGGGAGCGCCCGGGGAGCTGTTTTTT
TRBD1,TRBV5-1,TRBJ1-2,.,CASRRDRDKWGYTF,TGCGCCAGCAGGCGGGACAGGGACAAGTGGGGCTACACCTTC
TRBD1,TRBV27,TRBJ1-6,few,CASTDRESPLHF,TGTGCCAGCACCGACAGGGAATCACCCCTCCACTTT
.,TRBV11-3,TRBJ1-3,.,CASSLGQLLFSGNTIYF,TGTGCCAGCAGCCTCGGACAGCTCCTATTCTCTGGAAACACCATATATTTT
.,TRBV29-1,TRBJ1-1,.,CSVEQGQNTEAFF,TGCAGCGTTGAACAGGGACAGAACACTGAAGCTTTCTTT
TRBD1,TRBV24-1,TRBJ1-1,.,CATSEGGQGNTEAFF,TGTGCCACCAGTGAGGGGGGACAGGGGAACACTGAAGCTTTCTTT
TRBD1,TRBV5-1,TRBJ1-2,.,CASSLRQGYGYTF,TGCGCCAGCAGCCTGAGACAGGGCTATGGCTACACCTTC
TRBD2,TRBV28,TRBJ2-5,few,CASTTILSASGGKTQYF,TGTGCCAGCACCACAATACTCTCGGCTAGCGGGGGGAAGACCCAGTACTTC
.,TRBV19,TRBJ1-3,.,CASSIAVGNTIYF,TGTGCCAGTAGTATAGCGGTTGGAAACACCATATATTTT
.,TRBV3-1/TRBV3-2,TRBJ1-5,.,CASSQDASGGNQPQHF,TGTGCCAGCAGCCAAGATGCCTCAGGCGGCAATCAGCCCCAGCATTTT
.,TRBV3-1/TRBV3-2,TRBJ2-7,few,CASSQATSSGEQYF,TGTGCCAGCAGCCAAGCTACTAGCAGCGGGGAGCAGTACTTC
TRBD1,TRBV19,TRBJ1-5,few,CASSTLGQAKNQPQHF,TGTGCCAGTAGTACCCTCGGACAGGCTAAAAATCAGCCCCAGCATTTT
.,TRBV18,TRBJ1-5,.,CASSPSGGDQPQHF,TGTGCCAGCTCACCATCGGGGGGCGATCAGCCCCAGCATTTT
TRBD1,TRBV11-3,TRBJ2-7,.,CASSLTFAARGNYEQYF,TGTGCCAGCAGCTTAACATTTGCGGCCAGGGGGAACTACGAGCAGTACTTC
.,TRBV30,TRBJ1-5,.,CAWSVSVGALFGPQHF,TGTGCCTGGAGTGTGAGCGTAGGGGCCCTTTTTGGGCCCCAGCATTTT
.,TRBV27,TRBJ1-1,.,CASGGSGNTEAFF,TGTGCCAGCGGAGGCTCTGGGAACACTGAAGCTTTCTTT
.,TRBV19,TRBJ1-6,.,CASSIVETVTNSPLHF,TGTGCCAGTAGTATAGTCGAGACAGTTACTAATTCACCCCTCCACTTT
TRBD1,TRBV19,TRBJ1-1,.,CASSTGTAFGSTEAFF,TGTGCCAGTAGTACCGGGACAGCCTTCGGGAGCACTGAAGCTTTCTTT
.,TRBV6-6,TRBJ1-2,few,CASRGPDRSGYTF,TGTGCCAGCAGGGGCCCCGACAGGAGCGGCTACACCTTC
TRBD1,TRBV2,TRBJ2-1,.,CASSVGQGALNEQFF,TGTGCCAGCAGTGTTGGACAGGGGGCTTTGAATGAGCAGTTCTTC
TRBD1,TRBV23-1,TRBJ2-7,.,CASRSLTGTGIYEQYF,TGCGCCAGCAGGTCCCTAACCGGGACAGGGATCTACGAGCAGTACTTC
.,TRBV5-4,TRBJ2-7,.,CASSPGLWDEQYF,TGTGCCAGCAGCCCGGGGTTATGGGACGAGCAGTACTTC
.,TRBV7-3,TRBJ1-1,.,CASSSGANTEAFF,TGTGCCAGCAGCTCCGGAGCGAACACTGAAGCTTTCTTT